The 10 T cell receptor beta chains below come from one sample, sequenced in a study of Tregs in tolerant kidney transplant recipients. The assay was immunoSEQ multiplex PCR, and TCRdb's table has in-frame clones only and misses some. Among 200,000 to 300,000 clones, about four fifths were seen once, and the ten largest hold about 0.68%. Sequenced: CD4+ T cells from blood. The receptors come from a human donor in good health.

The rearrangement links TRBV18 to TRBJ1-1; D may be TRBD1 (6 bases). Germline assignment: CDR1 KGHSH and CDR2 LQKENI. The CDR3 is made up of 14 amino acids. V lost 0 bases to trimming and J lost 7 bases, with 12 bases between them. The CDR3 is CASSPPGRQDEAFF. Written as DNA, the CDR3 is TGTGCCAGCTCACCACCCGGACGACAGGATGAAGCTTTCTTT. Full variable domain (remainder filled in from reference TRBV18 and TRBJ1-1): NAGVMQNPRHLVRRRGQEARLRCSPMKGHSHVYWYRQLPEEGLKFMVYLQKENIIDESGMPKERFSAEFPKEGPSILRIQQVVRGDSAAYFCASSPPGRQDEAFFGQGTRLTVV.

The gene calls are TRBV5-1 and TRBJ2-1; 14 bases are shared with TRBD2. The CDR3 contains 20 residues. Germline CDR1 and CDR2: SGHRS and YFSETQ. V trimming: 4 bases; J trimming: 4 bases; junction bases outside the gene matches: 16. CDR3 sequence reads: CASSPERRLAGGVKYNEQFF. CDR3 DNA sequence: TGCGCCAGCAGCCCAGAGAGGAGACTAGCGGGAGGGGTGAAATACAATGAGCAGTTCTTC.

The gene calls are TRBV5-1 and TRBJ2-5, with TRBD2 identical over 14 bases. Germline V CDR1 and CDR2: SGHRS, YFSETQ. The CDR3 is 20 amino acids. V was pared by 4 bases and J by 4 bases, with 18 bases of the junction left unmatched. CDR3 nucleotides: TGCGCCAGCAGCCGGAGGACTAGCGGGGGGCGGACCCAAATGGCAGAGACCCAGTACTTC. It is translated as CASSRRTSGGRTQMAETQYF. Variable domain in full (rest from reference TRBV5-1 and TRBJ2-5): KAGVTQTPRYLIKTRGQQVTLSCSPISGHRSVSWYQQTPGQGLQFLFEYFSETQRNKGNFPGRFSGRQFSNSRSEMNVSTLELGDSALYLCASSRRTSGGRTQMAETQYFGPGTRLLVL.

J is TRBJ1-2 and V is TRBV6-6; perhaps TRBD1 as D (5 bases). The CDR3 loop spans 15 amino acids. Germline V gene sequence: CDR1 MNHNY, CDR2 SVGAGI (reference sequence). Trimming removed 6 bases at V and 4 bases at J, with 18 bases between. DNA of the CDR3: TGTGCCAGCAGGGACCCCCCCCAGGGCCTCTATGGCTACACCTTC. Protein: CASRDPPQGLYGYTF.

This chain uses TRBV7-9 with TRBJ1-1; possibly TRBD1 for D (6 bases). Germline V CDR1 and CDR2: SEHNR, FQNEAQ (reference sequence). V gave up 6 bases and J gave up 3 bases, with 11 bases separating them. CDR3 length equals 13 residues. CDR3 sequence: CASSAGVDTEAFF. The CDR3 nucleotides are TGTGCCAGCAGTGCAGGGGTTGACACTGAAGCTTTCTTT.

The V gene is TRBV30, the J gene TRBJ2-3, with TRBD2 as a possible D gene (5 bases). CDR3 length equals 16 residues. CDR1 and CDR2 from the germline V gene are GTSNPN and SVGIG (reference sequence). V gave up 3 bases and J gave up 2 bases, with 18 bases separating them. The CDR3 DNA sequence: TGTGCCTGGAGGGGTGACTACCCGACCTTCACAGATACGCAGTATTTT. This sequence encodes CAWRGDYPTFTDTQYF.

This chain uses TRBV19 with TRBJ2-1, with 7 bases identical to TRBD2. There are 14 residues in the CDR3. Germline trimming cut 7 bases from V and 7 bases from J; bases unmatched to any gene: 10. Germline V lookup: CDR1 LNHDA, CDR2 SQIVND (reference sequence). Here the CDR3 reads CASNGGGGWNEQFF. CDR3 sequence (DNA): TGTGCCAGTAACGGTGGCGGGGGTTGGAATGAGCAGTTCTTC.

This clone was seen just once. The CDR3 DNA sequence: TGTGCCCAAGAAGTAAGGGGCACAGATACGCAGTATTTT. Residues: CAQEVRGTDTQYF. The chain has TRBV30 and TRBJ2-3; D is unresolved. CDR3 length equals 13 residues. CDR1 GTSNPN and CDR2 SVGIG come from the germline V gene (reference sequence). The V and J ends lost 8 bases and 1 base respectively, with 13 bases between them.

V is TRBV30 and J is TRBJ1-2; a weak D match, TRBD1 (5 bases). The V gene lost 2 bases and the J gene lost 5 bases, with 15 bases spanning the gap. This CDR3 spans 14 amino acids. Germline V gene lookup returns CDR1 GTSNPN and CDR2 SVGIG (reference sequence). The DNA of the CDR3 is TGTGCCTGGAGTAGGCAGGGCCGGTATTATGGCTACACCTTC. Residues: CAWSRQGRYYGYTF.

V gene TRBV7-3 combines with J gene TRBJ2-1, with D tentatively TRBD2 (5 bases). Trimming removed 2 bases at V and 0 bases at J, with 8 bases between. This CDR3 region has 15 residues. Germline V gene sequence: CDR1 SGHTA, CDR2 FQGTGA. Here the CDR3 reads CASSLEGSSYNEQFF. CDR3 in DNA: TGTGCCAGCAGCTTAGAGGGTTCCTCCTACAATGAGCAGTTCTTC.